This TCR beta chain was sequenced for a study of beta chain features in type 1 diabetes. Investigators reverse transcribed all isolated RNA, so they sequenced expressed TCRB transcripts. TCRdb's copy holds only in-frame clones and misses some; the assay was immunoSEQ multiplex PCR. The table includes 200,000 to 300,000 clones, 55% to 70% detected once. The study, taken as a whole, reports: It was possible that PCR favored shorter templates, equally so in patients and controls. Type 1 diabetes patients had fewer VDJ junction insertions and more deletions.

Remarks on this clone: Its antigen is currently unknown.

V lost 2 bases, J lost 4 bases, and 6 bases stayed unmatched. CDR1 and CDR2 from the germline V gene are SGHTA and FQGNSA. This CDR3 has 15 residues. It was one heparinised blood draw, averaging around 120 mL, that each donor gave. The sequence derives from a man younger than 45 in good health. The sequenced material came from naive CD4+ T cells from blood. V usage is TRBV7-2 and J usage is TRBJ2-5, with 8 bases identical to TRBD2. The DNA of the CDR3 is TGTGCCAGCAGCTTACAGGTAGCGGGACGAGAGACCCAGTACTTC. Its translation is CASSLQVAGRETQYF.